The rows below give T cell receptor beta chains drawn from one sample of a study of EBV T-cell therapy then PD-1 blockade in nasopharyngeal carcinoma. Their specific antigens are unknown. Clones were read by immunoSEQ multiplex PCR, and TCRdb kept only the in-frame ones, dropping some. Of some 20,000 clones in the sample, roughly 83% were seen once. Sequenced material: CD8+ T cells from blood, taken around day 33 from a patient whose treatment included autologous EBV-specific T cells and nivolumab. The source is a man in his forties with nasopharyngeal carcinoma. Both conserved end residues are part of each CDR3. A D gene is named only where the DNA matches it firmly. Expanded clones get a size class; other rows say once, few or many, or leave the size out.

V gene	D gene	clone size	J gene	CDR3 protein	CDR3 DNA
TRBV5-5	TRBD1	once	TRBJ2-7	CASSSGQGFYEQYF	TGTGCCAGCAGCTCAGGACAGGGGTTCTACGAGCAGTACTTC
TRBV4-3	TRBD2	NA	TRBJ2-3	CASSQAGLAVTDTQYF	TGCGCCAGCAGCCAAGCGGGACTAGCCGTAACAGATACGCAGTATTTT
TRBV27	NA	NA	TRBJ1-2	CASSFSGFGNGYTF	TGTGCCAGCAGTTTCTCGGGGTTCGGTAATGGCTACACCTTC
TRBV7-8	TRBD2	NA	TRBJ2-7	CASSDRGGYEQYF	TGTGCCAGCAGCGACCGCGGGGGGTACGAGCAGTACTTC
TRBV27	TRBD1	few	TRBJ1-6	CASRSGQDNSPLHF	TGTGCCAGCAGGTCGGGACAGGATAATTCACCCCTCCACTTT
TRBV2	TRBD1	NA	TRBJ1-6	CASPLRGQINSPLHF	TGTGCCAGCCCCCTCCGGGGACAGATAAATTCACCCCTCCACTTT
TRBV5-1	NA	NA	TRBJ1-2	CASSLEAFANYGYTF	TGCGCCAGCAGCTTGGAGGCATTTGCTAACTATGGCTACACCTTC
TRBV19	NA	NA	TRBJ2-7	CASRKYRDPYRSEQYF	TGTGCCAGTAGGAAGTACCGGGACCCCTACCGGTCCGAGCAGTACTTC
TRBV4-1	TRBD1	NA	TRBJ1-1	CASSLRTGREAFF	TGCGCCAGCAGCCTCCGGACAGGGAGGGAAGCTTTCTTT
TRBV7-3	NA	once	TRBJ2-1	CASSSREGTYNEQFF	TGTGCCAGCAGCTCCCGGGAAGGGACCTACAATGAGCAGTTCTTC
TRBV6-1	TRBD2	NA	TRBJ2-5	CASSERRGAPRQYF	TGTGCCAGCAGTGAACGGCGGGGGGCCCCCCGGCAGTACTTC
TRBV30	TRBD1	NA	TRBJ1-1	CAWGFWTGGLIMNTEAFF	TGTGCCTGGGGATTTTGGACAGGGGGACTGATAATGAACACTGAAGCTTTCTTT
TRBV28	NA	NA	TRBJ2-3	CASHRDGGTDTQYF	TGTGCCAGCCATCGGGACGGAGGCACAGATACGCAGTATTTT
TRBV6-6	NA	NA	TRBJ2-2	CASTKKTGYTGELFF	TGTGCCAGCACCAAGAAAACAGGGTACACCGGGGAGCTGTTTTTT
TRBV18	NA	NA	TRBJ2-4	CASSSERGGSKNIQYF	TGTGCCAGCTCAAGTGAACGAGGGGGTTCCAAAAACATTCAGTACTTC
TRBV5-1	TRBD1	NA	TRBJ2-5	CASSPTGGVAETQYF	TGCGCCAGCAGCCCGACAGGGGGCGTAGCAGAGACCCAGTACTTC
TRBV6-5	NA	NA	TRBJ2-1	CASSLDYNEQFF	TGTGCCAGCAGCCTAGACTACAATGAGCAGTTCTTC
TRBV6-2/TRBV6-3	NA	NA	TRBJ2-3	CASSGDLSTDTQYF	TGTGCCAGCAGTGGCGACCTTAGCACAGATACGCAGTATTTT
TRBV5-8	NA	NA	TRBJ2-1	CASSLVGYNEQFF	TGTGCCAGCAGCTTGGTCGGGTACAATGAGCAGTTCTTC
TRBV5-4	NA	NA	TRBJ1-2	CASSLASFYGYTF	TGTGCCAGCAGCTTGGCATCGTTCTATGGCTACACCTTC
TRBV15	NA	NA	TRBJ1-5	CATSRDRSAQHF	TGTGCCACCAGCAGGGACCGGTCAGCCCAGCATTTT
TRBV27	NA	NA	TRBJ1-2	CAARTANYGYTF	TGTGCCGCCCGGACAGCGAACTATGGCTACACCTTC
TRBV7-9	NA	NA	TRBJ2-7	CASSPRDTLYEQYF	TGTGCCAGCAGCCCTCGGGATACCTTATACGAGCAGTACTTC
TRBV7-9	NA	NA	TRBJ2-3	CASSPRIVPGLRGDTQYF	TGTGCCAGCAGCCCGCGGATAGTCCCGGGCCTCCGGGGGGATACGCAGTATTTT
TRBV12-5	NA	NA	TRBJ1-1	CASGLVGSEAFF	TGTGCTAGTGGTTTGGTAGGAAGTGAAGCTTTCTTT
TRBV4-2	TRBD2	once	TRBJ2-5	CASSPTPGGGAETQYF	TGTGCCAGCAGCCCCACCCCGGGCGGGGGGGCAGAGACCCAGTACTTC
TRBV14	NA	NA	TRBJ2-5	CASSQDWEEEETQYF	TGTGCCAGCAGCCAAGATTGGGAAGAAGAAGAGACCCAGTACTTC
TRBV6-4	NA	few	TRBJ2-3	CASSDGGASDTQYF	TGTGCCAGCAGTGACGGGGGGGCCTCAGATACGCAGTATTTT
TRBV5-1	NA	NA	TRBJ2-7	CASSLGVTMTYEQYF	TGCGCCAGCAGCTTGGGGGTCACAATGACCTACGAGCAGTACTTC
TRBV6-2/TRBV6-3	NA	NA	TRBJ1-1	CASSYQENTEAFF	TGTGCCAGCAGTTATCAGGAGAACACTGAAGCTTTCTTT
TRBV30	NA	NA	TRBJ2-7	CAWDGDRHEQYF	TGTGCCTGGGATGGGGACCGCCACGAGCAGTACTTC
TRBV4-1	TRBD1	NA	TRBJ1-1	CASSHRTGLNTEAFF	TGCGCCAGCAGCCACCGGACAGGGTTGAACACTGAAGCTTTCTTT
TRBV7-3	NA	NA	TRBJ2-3	CASSFSIRDTQYF	TGTGCCAGCAGCTTCAGCATCCGAGATACGCAGTATTTT
TRBV6-6	NA	NA	TRBJ1-5	CASSRDRLNQPQHF	TGTGCCAGCAGTAGAGACAGACTTAATCAGCCCCAGCATTTT
TRBV14	NA	NA	TRBJ2-1	CASSQGWVSQWEQFF	TGTGCCAGCAGCCAAGGCTGGGTCTCTCAATGGGAGCAGTTCTTC
TRBV9	NA	NA	TRBJ1-1	CASSGDAGGETEAFF	TGTGCCAGCAGCGGAGACGCAGGTGGGGAAACTGAAGCTTTCTTT
TRBV5-4	NA	NA	TRBJ2-7	CASSLGVGGAAGEQYF	TGTGCCAGCAGCTTGGGGGTGGGGGGGGCCGCAGGCGAGCAGTACTTC
TRBV9	TRBD1	NA	TRBJ2-3	CASRTGGATDTQYF	TGTGCCAGCAGGACAGGGGGCGCGACAGATACGCAGTATTTT
TRBV7-9	NA	NA	TRBJ2-5	CASSLGHETQYF	TGTGCCAGCAGCTTAGGGCACGAGACCCAGTACTTC
TRBV7-6	NA	few	TRBJ1-2	CASSLKPQDKYGYTF	TGTGCCAGCAGCCTCAAGCCACAGGACAAATATGGCTACACCTTC
TRBV11-3	NA	medium-sized	TRBJ2-1	CASSGWSNEQFF	TGTGCCAGCTCGGGGTGGTCCAATGAGCAGTTCTTC
TRBV13	TRBD1	NA	TRBJ2-5	CASSSRDRGKETQYF	TGTGCCAGCAGCTCCCGGGACAGGGGGAAAGAGACCCAGTACTTC
TRBV5-8	NA	NA	TRBJ1-5	CASGTGSNQPQHF	TGTGCCAGTGGAACCGGTAGCAATCAGCCCCAGCATTTT
TRBV5-1	NA	NA	TRBJ2-5	CASSLEIGETQYF	TGCGCCAGCAGCTTGGAAATCGGAGAGACCCAGTACTTC
TRBV28	NA	NA	TRBJ2-5	CASNRVGETQYF	TGTGCCAGCAACAGGGTCGGAGAGACCCAGTACTTC
TRBV5-1	TRBD1	NA	TRBJ1-5	CASSLSGTGYQPQHF	TGCGCCAGCAGCTTGTCCGGGACAGGGTATCAGCCCCAGCATTTT
TRBV20-1	NA	once	TRBJ2-2	CSAPGPGELFF	TGCAGTGCCCCAGGCCCCGGGGAGCTGTTTTTT
TRBV9	NA	NA	TRBJ2-2	CASSVAGSRELFF	TGTGCCAGCAGCGTAGCTGGTAGCCGGGAGCTGTTTTTT
TRBV12-3/TRBV12-4	NA	NA	TRBJ2-7	CASSLGLYEQYF	TGTGCCAGCAGTTTGGGGCTCTACGAGCAGTACTTC
TRBV27	NA	NA	TRBJ2-7	CASSLQGYEQYF	TGTGCCAGCAGTCTCCAGGGGTACGAGCAGTACTTC
TRBV11-2	NA	NA	TRBJ1-1	CASSLVRRSTEAFF	TGTGCCAGCAGCTTAGTAAGAAGGAGCACTGAAGCTTTCTTT
TRBV9	NA	NA	TRBJ2-7	CASSGGTPSYEQYF	TGTGCCAGCAGTGGGGGGACACCCTCCTACGAGCAGTACTTC
TRBV11-1	TRBD2	NA	TRBJ2-1	CASSLGGAPYNEQFF	TGTGCCAGCAGCTTGGGAGGGGCCCCCTACAATGAGCAGTTCTTC
TRBV4-1	NA	NA	TRBJ1-1	CASRFEAMNTEAFF	TGCGCCAGCAGATTTGAAGCCATGAACACTGAAGCTTTCTTT
TRBV27	TRBD2	NA	TRBJ2-1	CASSLINPTGRGGHEQFF	TGTGCCAGCAGTTTAATAAACCCGACGGGGCGGGGGGGCCATGAGCAGTTCTTC
TRBV2	TRBD1	once	TRBJ2-2	CARRTGNTGELFF	TGTGCCAGACGGACAGGGAACACCGGGGAGCTGTTTTTT
TRBV16	TRBD1	NA	TRBJ2-7	CASSGTGRSYEQYF	TGTGCCAGCAGCGGGACAGGCCGCTCCTACGAGCAGTACTTC